This entry lists 26 T cell receptor beta chains sequenced from one sample in a study of chemoradiotherapy in HPV16-positive cancers (dated by TCRdb to the early 2020s). Preparation of the library involved the immunoSEQ multiplex PCR assay. The table comes from immuneACCESS by way of TCRdb, which keeps in-frame sequences with V and J called. Part of the clones is missing from these tables; in studies checked, under half for an unresolved V gene and the rest for unknown reasons. The sample includes 13,000 to 15,000 clones, with approximately 86% observed a single time. The top ten clones comprise 3.5% of the sample. Sequencing was performed on blood, taken from a patient who underwent chemoradiotherapy. These receptors all come from a human donor with HPV-associated anogenital cancer.

The chain has TRBV6-4 and TRBJ2-1; TRBD2 matches at 8 bases. This CDR3 contains 14 residues. J gave up 4 bases and V 6 bases, and 5 bases lay outside the gene matches. Germline CDR1 reads MRHNA; CDR2 reads SNTAGT. CDR3 amino acids: CASSLRGGYNEQFF. The CDR3 DNA reads as TGTGCCAGCAGCCTCCGGGGGGGGTACAATGAGCAGTTCTTC.

The rearrangement links TRBV5-1 to TRBJ2-1; D is uncertain. Germline loops: CDR1 SGHRS, CDR2 YFSETQ. CDR3 size: 13 residues. The germline V and J ends were trimmed by 0 bases and 3 bases, with 4 bases remaining between them. The CDR3 sequence is CASSLELYNEQFF. CDR3 DNA sequence: TGCGCCAGCAGCTTGGAGCTCTACAATGAGCAGTTCTTC.

The chain couples TRBV7-3 to TRBJ2-5; D unclear. The length of the CDR3 is 15 residues. Germline CDR1 reads SGHTA; CDR2 reads FQGTGA. V lost 2 bases, J lost 4 bases, and 14 bases lay in between. The CDR3 reads CASSLGSGGAETQYF. The CDR3 DNA is TGTGCCAGCAGCTTAGGTTCTGGCGGTGCAGAGACCCAGTACTTC.

The gene calls are TRBV18 and TRBJ2-7; tentative D call: TRBD1 (6 bases). Germline CDR1 and CDR2: KGHSH and LQKENI. The germline V and J ends were trimmed by 4 bases and 7 bases, with 14 bases remaining between them. CDR3 length: 13 amino acids. This chain's CDR3 is CASSRDTSGEQYF. The CDR3 region has the DNA TGTGCCAGCTCACGGGACACCTCGGGGGAGCAGTACTTC.

This rearrangement joins TRBV28 to TRBJ2-1; TRBD2 matches 10 bases. The CDR3 covers 18 residues. The V segment lost 1 base and the J segment 9 bases; nucleotides outside the gene matches: 15. Per the germline V gene, CDR1 is MDHEN and CDR2 is SYDVKM. The chain's CDR3 is CASSLSEILSGRGREQFF. DNA for the CDR3: TGTGCCAGCAGTTTATCAGAGATTCTAAGCGGGAGGGGCCGTGAGCAGTTCTTC.

The V call is TRBV30, the J call TRBJ2-7; D unresolved. Germline lookup yields CDR1 GTSNPN and CDR2 SVGIG (reference sequence). The germline V and J ends were trimmed by 6 bases and 5 bases, with 23 bases remaining between them. The CDR3 sequence is 15 residues long. CDR3 sequence reads: CACALYQLAKDEQYF. CDR3 coding DNA: TGTGCCTGTGCCCTCTATCAGCTGGCTAAAGACGAGCAGTACTTC. Using reference TRBV30 and TRBJ2-7 for the parts outside the CDR3, the full variable domain is SQTIHQWPATLVQPVGSPLSLECTVEGTSNPNLYWYRQAAGRGLQLLFYSVGIGQISSEVPQNLSASRPQDRQFILSSKKLLLSDSGFYLCACALYQLAKDEQYFGPGTRLTVT.

The chain recombines TRBV6-4 with TRBJ2-6; D is possibly TRBD2 (6 bases). V was trimmed by 7 bases and J by 2 bases, leaving 18 bases between them. This CDR3 comprises 17 residues. Germline CDR1 MRHNA, CDR2 SNTAGT. DNA of the CDR3: TGTGCCAGCAAGCCGGGGCCGGGAGATCCTGGGGCCAACGTCCTGACTTTC. This sequence encodes CASKPGPGDPGANVLTF.

V usage is TRBV7-9 and J usage is TRBJ2-1; 8 nucleotides align to TRBD2. The CDR3 totals 14 residues. Germline V gene data show CDR1 as SEHNR and CDR2 as FQNEAQ (reference sequence). Trimming cost V 6 bases and J 3 bases; bases outside gene matches: 4. Here the CDR3 DNA reads TGTGCCAGCAGATCCGCGGGGGGCTACAATGAGCAGTTCTTC. Its protein product is CASRSAGGYNEQFF.

The V gene is TRBV14, the J gene TRBJ1-3; no firm D call. Germline V gene sequence: CDR1 SGHDN, CDR2 FVKESK. Trimming took off 1 base at V and 0 bases at J, with 10 bases between the two ends. This CDR3 has 16 amino acids. For the CDR3, the DNA is TGTGCCAGCAGCCAAGCAGTTCTGGTCTCTGGAAACACCATATATTTT. Its protein product is CASSQAVLVSGNTIYF.

The chain joins TRBV5-1 to TRBJ2-2; TRBD2 matches at 14 bases. The CDR3 has 20 amino acids. The V gene's germline CDR1 is SGHRS and CDR2 YFSETQ. The ends lost 4 bases at V and 5 bases at J; junction bases unmatched: 16. CDR3 bases: TGCGCCAGCAGCCCTCGGACTAGCGGGGGGTATATAAGGGGAACCGGGGAGCTGTTTTTT. It is translated as CASSPRTSGGYIRGTGELFF.

The chain joins TRBV11-2 to TRBJ1-4, with D possibly matching TRBD1 (5 bases). Trimming pared 2 bases from V and 7 bases from J, leaving 20 bases between. CDR3 length: 17 amino acids. Germline V gene lookup returns CDR1 SGHAT and CDR2 FQNNGV. CDR3 amino acids: CASSLLGAGGFGEKLFF. DNA of the CDR3: TGTGCCAGCAGCTTATTAGGGGCGGGAGGGTTCGGTGAAAAACTGTTTTTT.

This clone showed up just a few times. The V and J genes are TRBV6-1 and TRBJ1-5; TRBD1 matches 8 bases. Germline-derived CDR1 and CDR2 are MNHNS and SASEGT. V was pared by 6 bases and J by 7 bases, with 2 bases of the junction left unmatched. The CDR3 is 12 residues long. CDR3 DNA sequence: TGTGCCAGCAGACAGGGGGGGCAGCCCCAGCATTTT. Amino acids: CASRQGGQPQHF.

The J gene is TRBJ2-1, the V gene TRBV4-1; D tentatively reads TRBD1 or TRBD2 (6 bases each). CDR3 length: 17 residues. V was shortened by 2 bases and J by 7 bases, with 21 bases between the two germline ends. Germline V gene data show CDR1 as MGHRA and CDR2 as YSYEKL. CDR3 coding DNA: TGCGCCAGCAGCCAACGCCATAACAGGGAGGAAATGAATGAGCAGTTCTTC. Translation gives CASSQRHNREEMNEQFF.

CDR3 in DNA: TGCAGCGGTGGTGGGCAGGGAAACTATGGCTACACCTTC. This translates into CSGGGQGNYGYTF. J is TRBJ1-2 and V is TRBV29-1, with D perhaps matching TRBD1 (5 bases). V was clipped by 7 bases and J by 2 bases, with 14 bases between them. Germline CDR1 reads SQVTM; CDR2 reads ANQGSEA. The CDR3 loop spans 13 amino acids.

This clone appeared once. The chain has TRBV6-6 and TRBJ2-3; D remains unclear. Trimming stripped 5 bases from V and 4 bases from J, with 7 bases between. The CDR3 loop spans 12 amino acids. Germline V lookup: CDR1 MNHNY, CDR2 SVGAGI (reference sequence). CDR3 nucleotide sequence: TGTGCCAGCAGTCAGGAGTCAGATACGCAGTATTTT. Amino acids: CASSQESDTQYF.

The chain links TRBV4-1 to TRBJ2-7; weak D call: TRBD2 (6 bases). The CDR3 covers 13 residues. From germline, CDR1 is MGHRA and CDR2 YSYEKL. The V gene lost 6 bases and the J gene lost 5 bases, with 14 bases spanning the gap. CDR3: CASRRGGADEQYF. DNA for the CDR3: TGCGCCAGCAGGAGGGGAGGCGCCGACGAGCAGTACTTC.

This chain connects TRBV28 to TRBJ1-4, with D possibly TRBD1 on 5 matching bases. There are 15 residues in the CDR3. From germline, CDR1 is MDHEN and CDR2 SYDVKM. Trimming took 5 bases from V and 8 from J, leaving 18 bases between them. In DNA form, the CDR3 reads TGTGCCAGCAGTGCAAGGGACCGCCTAGGAGAAAAACTGTTTTTT. It is translated as CASSARDRLGEKLFF.

V is TRBV12-5 and J is TRBJ2-2; the match to TRBD1 covers 7 bases. The CDR3 is made up of 20 amino acids. Per the germline V gene, CDR1 is LGHNT and CDR2 is FRNRAP. Trimming took 0 bases from V and 4 from J; bases not matched to a gene: 17. Here the CDR3 reads CASGLVPVGQARRGTGELFF. CDR3 nucleotides: TGTGCTAGTGGTTTGGTACCGGTTGGACAGGCCCGTCGAGGCACCGGGGAGCTGTTTTTT.

Here the CDR3 reads CASSPAGGGGTDTQYF. CDR3 nucleotide sequence: TGTGCCAGCAGTCCCGCCGGCGGGGGGGGCACAGATACGCAGTATTTT. The V gene is TRBV6-6, the J gene TRBJ2-3, with 9 bases matching TRBD2. Germline V gene data show CDR1 as MNHNY and CDR2 as SVGAGI (reference sequence). V was pared by 5 bases and J by 1 base, with 7 bases of the junction left unmatched. The CDR3 has 16 residues.

The chain joins TRBV6-1 to TRBJ1-5; no definite D call. V lost 6 bases and J lost 4, with 10 bases in between. This CDR3 has 13 residues. Germline CDR1 is MNHNS and CDR2 is SASEGT. The CDR3 sequence is CASRDWENQPQHF. The CDR3 DNA sequence: TGTGCCAGCAGGGACTGGGAAAATCAGCCCCAGCATTTT.

The chain employs TRBV28 and TRBJ1-4, with TRBD1 matching over 7 bases. Germline loops: CDR1 MDHEN, CDR2 SYDVKM. There are 16 residues in the CDR3. V shed 9 bases and J 4 bases; nucleotides not matched to a gene: 14. The CDR3 bases are TGTGCCAGTCTAGGTGGAGGGGGCGTAGGTAATGAAAAACTGTTTTTT. Its protein product is CASLGGGGVGNEKLFF.

CDR3 in DNA: TGCGCCAGCAGGAGGAGGACAGGGGAATCCTACGAGCAGTACTTC. This translates into CASRRRTGESYEQYF. This chain connects TRBV5-1 to TRBJ2-7, with 9 positions matching TRBD1. V lost 5 bases, J lost 1 base, and 7 bases stayed unmatched. Germline V gene lookup returns CDR1 SGHRS and CDR2 YFSETQ. The CDR3 covers 15 residues.

The gene calls are TRBV27 and TRBJ2-1, with 7 bases matching TRBD2. CDR1 and CDR2 from the germline V gene are MNHEY and SMNVEV (reference sequence). The CDR3 length is 15 residues. V shed 3 bases, J shed 9 bases, and the junction held 11 bases outside the gene matches. The CDR3 spells CASSFYGTNAGEQFF. The CDR3 DNA is TGTGCCAGCAGTTTTTACGGGACTAACGCCGGTGAGCAGTTCTTC.

The sample holds a few counts of this clone. The chain carries TRBV5-1 and TRBJ2-1; 10 bases are shared with TRBD1. Looked up from germline, CDR1 is SGHRS and CDR2 is YFSETQ. The CDR3 is 17 amino acids. The ends lost 1 base at V and 7 bases at J; junction bases unmatched: 11. The CDR3 DNA is TGCGCCAGCAGCTTGAGGGAGGTCGGGACAGGGGCAAATGAGCAGTTCTTC. Residues: CASSLREVGTGANEQFF.

This chain links TRBV2 with TRBJ2-3; 8 bases are a match to TRBD2. Germline-derived CDR1 and CDR2 are SNHLY and FYNNEI. With 9 bases clipped from V and 4 bases from J, the junction kept 18 bases outside the gene matches. The CDR3 extends over 17 amino acids. In DNA, the CDR3 is TGTGCCAGATACCTAGCGGGTGCCTCCTTTTCTCCAGATACGCAGTATTTT. It specifies CARYLAGASFSPDTQYF.

V gene TRBV21-1 combines with J gene TRBJ1-1. TRBV21-1 is listed as a pseudogene. The CDR3 runs 16 residues. The CDR3 DNA sequence: TGTGCCAGCAGATACCAGCTAGCTACACAATGCACTGAAGCTTTCTTT. Its protein product is CASRYQLATQCTEAFF.